This T cell receptor (beta chain) was sequenced for a study of lymphopenia after photon versus proton radiotherapy. Trimming pared 5 bases from V and 4 bases from J, leaving 8 bases between. Germline V gene sequence: CDR1 LNHNV, CDR2 YYDKDF (reference sequence). There are 13 residues in the CDR3. Only in-frame clones appear in the TCRdb table, and some are missing; sequencing was by immunoSEQ multiplex PCR. This sample has 67,000 or so clones, with over 80% found just once. This TCR came from a man aged 80 or over with esophageal cancer. This specimen consisted of peripheral blood, obtained from a patient treated with proton-based radiotherapy. The V gene is TRBV15, the J gene TRBJ1-4; D gene ambiguous. The CDR3 coding sequence is TGTGCCACCAGCCGAGGAAATAATGAAAAACTGTTTTTT. Translating gives CATSRGNNEKLFF.